The rows below give T cell receptor beta chains drawn from one sample of a study of molecular identifiers for immune sequencing clone quantification. TCRdb reprocessed the PCR reads with MiXCR, giving one entry per CDR3 protein. The repertoire holds under 650,000 distinct CDR3 sequences, about 20% seen once, with roughly 0.9% in the top ten. Sequenced input: naive CD8+ T cells from blood, with Jurkat cell RNA spiked in. These receptors all stem from a human donor in good health. Some libraries in this study had Jurkat cell RNA spiked in. Both conserved end residues are trimmed from each CDR3. The order of the fields is CDR3 length, V gene, J gene, CDR3 protein.

15	TRBV27	TRBJ2-1	AGSLSSGQAPYNEQF
11	TRBV12-3/TRBV12-4	TRBJ2-2	ASTTLGSGELF
10	TRBV7-9	TRBJ2-7	ASRAGLYEQY
13	TRBV7-2	TRBJ1-2	ASSNTPDRIYGYT
12	TRBV19	TRBJ2-2	ASTQREDTGELF
12	TRBV5-4	TRBJ2-5	ASSLGDSRETQY
11	TRBV4-3	TRBJ1-1	ASSRESDTEAF
12	TRBV28	TRBJ2-7	ASSLGIILYEQY
13	TRBV9	TRBJ2-3	ASSVRGDRGDTQY
14	TRBV14	TRBJ1-1	ASSQDPTSGDTEAF
12	TRBV27	TRBJ2-1	ASSYGGRDNEQF
14	TRBV6-2/TRBV6-3	TRBJ1-1	ASSYSRESMNTEAF
13	TRBV18	TRBJ2-1	ASSPPSGTGNEQF
12	TRBV27	TRBJ1-4	ASSPSGSNEKLF
11	TRBV27	TRBJ2-7	ASSLSTEYEQY
13	TRBV12-3/TRBV12-4	TRBJ2-1	ASSLVAGGQHEQF
14	TRBV25-1	TRBJ1-1	ASSEPGGRSYTEAF